Listed below are T cell receptor beta chains from one sample, sequenced in a study of T cells in Graves' hyperthyroidism and ophthalmopathy. TCRdb redid the calling of the multiplex PCR reads with MiXCR, one entry per CDR3 protein. The table shows approximately 380,000 distinct CDR3 sequences, with roughly 19% occurring only once. Sample: blood. These receptors were collected from a young woman with Graves' hyperthyroidism. The CDR3 runs from the conserved cysteine through the conserved F or W. D genes are given only for firm matches. Not every row has a clone size; where given, it reads once, few, many or a size class.

j_gene,abundance,d_gene,v_gene,CDR3nt,CDR3aa
TRBJ1-5,many,.,TRBV6-1,TGTGCCAGCAGTGGATGGAACGACGGGCCCCAGCATTTT,CASSGWNDGPQHF
TRBJ1-5,many,.,TRBV12-3/TRBV12-4,TGTGCCAGCAGAGACCAAGGGGGGAAGCCCCAGCATTTT,CASRDQGGKPQHF
TRBJ1-2,.,.,TRBV6-1,TGTGCCAGCAGTGGTGAGGTCAGGGCGTACGGCTACACCTTC,CASSGEVRAYGYTF
TRBJ2-5,.,TRBD2,TRBV12-5,TGTGCTAGTGGTTTAGGCGGGAGGTACCAAGAGACCCAGTACTTC,CASGLGGRYQETQYF
TRBJ2-3,many,TRBD2,TRBV18,TGTGCCAGCTCACCACGGGGGGGGTTTCAGGATACGCAGTATTTT,CASSPRGGFQDTQYF
TRBJ2-5,once,.,TRBV7-8,TGTGCCAGCAATTGGAGGGGTGAGACCCAGTACTTC,CASNWRGETQYF
TRBJ2-5,many,.,TRBV11-3,TGTGCCAGCAGCTCTTACAGGGATCAAGAGACCCAGTACTTC,CASSSYRDQETQYF
TRBJ2-7,many,.,TRBV20-1,TGCAGTGCTAGAGATTGGACGTACGAGCAGTACTTC,CSARDWTYEQYF
TRBJ1-1,many,TRBD1,TRBV24-1,TGTGCCACACGGACAGGGGTCGGCACTGAAGCTTTCTTT,CATRTGVGTEAFF
TRBJ2-3,many,TRBD2,TRBV5-1,TGCGCCAGCAGCTCACGACTAGCGATAGATACGCAGTATTTT,CASSSRLAIDTQYF
TRBJ2-4,many,.,TRBV28,TGTGCCAGCAGCTGGGATTGGGCCAAAAACATTCAGTACTTC,CASSWDWAKNIQYF
TRBJ1-5,many,.,TRBV20-1,TGCAGTGCTAGAATCCGGGCCCTGGTGCCTCAGCCCCAGCATTTT,CSARIRALVPQPQHF
TRBJ1-1,.,.,TRBV7-8,TGTGCCAGTAGTACGCCCCCCGGGACTAGGAACACTGAAGCTTTCTTT,CASSTPPGTRNTEAFF
TRBJ1-1,many,.,TRBV28,TGTGCCAGCAGTTTATCAGGGGCCGGAATCACTGAAGCTTTCTTT,CASSLSGAGITEAFF
TRBJ1-1,many,TRBD1,TRBV20-1,TGCAGCCCAAAACCCGGCGACAGGGACACTGAAGCTTTCTTT,CSPKPGDRDTEAFF
TRBJ2-5,.,TRBD2,TRBV12-3/TRBV12-4,TGTGCCAGCAGGCTTGAACATAGCGGGAGCCGGGAGACCCAGTACTTC,CASRLEHSGSRETQYF
TRBJ2-2,.,.,TRBV7-9,TGTGCCAGCGCCGGGGGGCGAGTCACCGGGGAGCTGTTTTTT,CASAGGRVTGELFF
TRBJ1-3,many,TRBD1,TRBV6-1,TGTGCCAGCAAACAGGGGAATGGAAACACCATATATTTT,CASKQGNGNTIYF
TRBJ2-7,many,.,TRBV6-2/TRBV6-3,TGTGCCAGCAGCATACTGAGCTACGAGCAGTACTTC,CASSILSYEQYF
TRBJ1-5,many,TRBD1,TRBV15,TGTGCCACCAGCAGAGATTTAGCAGGGGGGGATCAGCCCCAGCATTTT,CATSRDLAGGDQPQHF
TRBJ2-7,many,TRBD1,TRBV11-2,TGTGCCAGCAGCTTAGGGGACAGCTACGAGTGGCAGTACTTC,CASSLGDSYEWQYF
TRBJ1-3,.,.,TRBV12-3/TRBV12-4,TGTGCCAGCAACCGGCGGGGAACTGGAAACACCATATATTTT,CASNRRGTGNTIYF
TRBJ1-1,many,.,TRBV12-3/TRBV12-4,TGTGCCAGCAGTTTTCGGGGGATCAATATGAACACTGAAGCTTTCTTT,CASSFRGINMNTEAFF
TRBJ2-2,many,.,TRBV24-1,TGTGCCACCAGTGATAATCGTGCCTCGGGCACCGGGGAGCTGTTTTTT,CATSDNRASGTGELFF
TRBJ1-3,many,.,TRBV6-5,TGTGCCAGCAGGGGTCAGGGTACTGGAAACACCATATATTTT,CASRGQGTGNTIYF
TRBJ2-2,many,.,TRBV11-2,TGTGCCAGCAGGAGCACCGGGGAGCTGTTTTTT,CASRSTGELFF
TRBJ2-7,few,TRBD2,TRBV18,TGTGCCAGCTCATCCCGGGTGGCGGGGGACGTCTACGAGCAGTACTTC,CASSSRVAGDVYEQYF
TRBJ2-5,many,TRBD2,TRBV6-2/TRBV6-3,TGTGCCAGCAGCGAGCGGGACTTCAAAAAAGAGACCCAGTACTTC,CASSERDFKKETQYF
TRBJ2-2,many,.,TRBV28,TGTGCCAGCAGTTCTGCGGGACGGAGCACCGGGGAGCTGTTTTTT,CASSSAGRSTGELFF
TRBJ2-7,many,TRBD1,TRBV28,TGTGCCAGCAGGCAGGACAGGGGGCGGAGGGAGCAGTACTTC,CASRQDRGRREQYF
TRBJ2-7,many,TRBD1,TRBV4-2,TGTGCCAGCAGCCCCGGGACAGGAGACTACGAGCAGTACTTC,CASSPGTGDYEQYF
TRBJ2-7,.,TRBD2,TRBV20-1,TGCAGTGCTAGAGGAGGGCCTAGCGGGAGTTCCTACGAGCAGTACTTC,CSARGGPSGSSYEQYF
TRBJ1-2,many,.,TRBV30,TGTGCCTGGAGTGTCACCCGACAGGTCTATGGCTACACCTTC,CAWSVTRQVYGYTF
TRBJ1-3,.,TRBD1,TRBV6-5,TGTGCCAGCAGTTTGACAGGGCGTATGGCTGGAAACACCATATATTTT,CASSLTGRMAGNTIYF
TRBJ1-3,many,TRBD1,TRBV20-1,TGCAGTGCTATGACAGGGACTGGAAACACCATATATTTT,CSAMTGTGNTIYF
TRBJ1-5,.,TRBD1,TRBV2,TGTGCCAGCAGTTTCGGACAGGCCGGGGGTCAGCCCCAGCATTTT,CASSFGQAGGQPQHF
TRBJ2-5,.,.,TRBV5-1,TGCGCCAGCAGCCCTGCGGCGGGACCAGAAGAGACCCAGTACTTC,CASSPAAGPEETQYF
TRBJ2-2,few,.,TRBV11-2,TGTGCCAGCAGCCTCCCCTGGGGGAGTCTGGCCGGGGAGCTGTTTTTT,CASSLPWGSLAGELFF
TRBJ2-5,once,TRBD2,TRBV11-2,TGTGCCAGCAGTGGGCATAGCGGGGGGTTGGAGACCCAGTACTTC,CASSGHSGGLETQYF
TRBJ1-2,many,.,TRBV7-9,TGTGCCAGCAGCCCAAGGACAGAGGACTATGGCTACACCTTC,CASSPRTEDYGYTF